This T cell receptor (beta chain) was recorded in a study of T cells in Graves' hyperthyroidism and ophthalmopathy. Study-level background: Upon initial diagnosis and before any treatment, peripheral blood was collected. General observations from the study: Median prediction lead before ophthalmopathy onset was 6.5 to 7 months with the model. Most clonotypes expanded in thyroid above 0.001 were likewise present in blood.

Amplification of TCR beta CDR3 regions used RNA as the template. When the TCR CDR3 underwent first-round RT-PCR, the HTBI primer set was used. TCRdb recomputed calls from the multiplex PCR reads with MiXCR, one row per CDR3 protein. The table lists hundreds of thousands of distinct CDR3 sequences, 14% of them singletons. The CDR3 length is 12 residues. Per the germline V gene, CDR1 is SGHRS and CDR2 is YFSETQ. The V gene lost 0 bases and the J gene lost 10 bases, with 9 bases spanning the gap. Stable disease denoted Graves' hyperthyroidism without ophthalmopathy progression within 18 months. Regarding this clonotype: Its antigen remains unknown.

This receptor was identified in a young woman with Graves' hyperthyroidism. The chain couples TRBV5-1 to TRBJ2-3; maybe TRBD1 (5 bases). The source material was blood. The DNA of the CDR3 is TGCGCCAGCAGCTTGGATGGGGCGGCGCAGTATTTT. Translation gives CASSLDGAAQYF.